The clone carrying this TCR beta chain was observed many times. What it binds is unknown. From the 5' RACE reads, TCRdb called clonotypes with MiXCR, one entry per CDR3 protein. The sample carries around 480,000 distinct CDR3 sequences, 14% recorded once. The sample is drawn from a study of identical twins. Study conclusions and caveats: Carriage of fewer insertions was seen in abundant cord blood beta clonotypes, whereas memory repertoires showed none. Models underestimated how often monozygotic twins shared out-of-frame TCR alpha.

These same records also appear under a second study, on yellow fever vaccine responses in identical twins.

The TCR originated in a woman between 18 and 29 years old in good health. Sequenced material: CD4+ T cells sorted from blood.

CDR3 nucleotide sequence: TGTGCCAGCAGCTTGGCCACTAGCATCAAGCAGTACTTC. Amino acid sequence: CASSLATSIKQYF. The chain has TRBV5-6 and TRBJ2-7; TRBD2 might be the D (6 bases). Trimming cost V 0 bases and J 8 bases, with 12 bases left between them. The germline gives CDR1 SGHDT, CDR2 YYEEEE. The CDR3 has 13 residues. Full variable domain (missing parts from reference TRBV5-6 and TRBJ2-7): DAGVTQSPTHLIKTRGQQVTLRCSPKSGHDTVSWYQQALGQGPQFIFQYYEEEERQRGNFPDRFSGHQFPNYSSELNVNALLLGDSALYLCASSLATSIKQYFGPGTRLTVT.